Sequencing of this T cell receptor (beta chain) was carried out in a study of T cells in Graves' hyperthyroidism and ophthalmopathy. General observations from the study: Blood also contained most expanded thyroid clonotypes above 0.001. Prediction of ophthalmopathy progression came a median roughly 6.6 months pre-onset.

The investigators amplified TCR beta CDR3 regions from RNA transcripts. The TCR CDR3 was amplified in a first-round RT-PCR using the HTBI primer set. TCRdb used MiXCR to reprocess the multiplex PCR reads, holding one entry per CDR3 protein. The sample yields about 600,000 distinct CDR3 sequences, around 15% seen once. Points on this clonotype: Its matching antigen is unknown.

The sequence derives from a woman aged 45-65 years with Graves' ophthalmopathy. The specimen was blood.

CDR3 sequence (DNA): TGTGCCAGCAGCTCAACGAGCGGGGGGACAAACAATGAGCAGTTCTTC. Residues: CASSSTSGGTNNEQFF. The chain has TRBV7-9 and TRBJ2-1; 9 bases are a match to TRBD2. V trimming: 4 bases; J trimming: 5 bases; junction bases outside the gene matches: 9. The CDR3 loop spans 16 amino acids. Germline V gene data show CDR1 as SEHNR and CDR2 as FQNEAQ (reference sequence).